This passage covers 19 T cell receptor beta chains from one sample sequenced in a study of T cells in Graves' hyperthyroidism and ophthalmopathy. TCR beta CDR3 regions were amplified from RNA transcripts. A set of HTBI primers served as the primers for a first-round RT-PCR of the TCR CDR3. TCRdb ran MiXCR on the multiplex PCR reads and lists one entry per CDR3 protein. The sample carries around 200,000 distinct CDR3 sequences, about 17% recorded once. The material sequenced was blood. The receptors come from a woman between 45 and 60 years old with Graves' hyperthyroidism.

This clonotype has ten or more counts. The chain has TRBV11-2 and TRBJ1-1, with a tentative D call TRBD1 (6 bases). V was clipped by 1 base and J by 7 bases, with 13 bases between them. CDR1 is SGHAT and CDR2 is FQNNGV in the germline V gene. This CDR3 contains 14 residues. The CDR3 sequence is CASSLVGTINEAFF. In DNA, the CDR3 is TGTGCCAGCAGCTTAGTCGGGACAATTAATGAAGCTTTCTTT.

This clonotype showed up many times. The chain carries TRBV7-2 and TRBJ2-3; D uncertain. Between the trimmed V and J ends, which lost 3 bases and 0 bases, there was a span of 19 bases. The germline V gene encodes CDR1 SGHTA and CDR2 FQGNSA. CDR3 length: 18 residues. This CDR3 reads CASSFERDPVFSTDTQYF. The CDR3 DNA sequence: TGTGCCAGCAGCTTCGAAAGAGACCCTGTGTTTAGCACAGATACGCAGTATTTT.

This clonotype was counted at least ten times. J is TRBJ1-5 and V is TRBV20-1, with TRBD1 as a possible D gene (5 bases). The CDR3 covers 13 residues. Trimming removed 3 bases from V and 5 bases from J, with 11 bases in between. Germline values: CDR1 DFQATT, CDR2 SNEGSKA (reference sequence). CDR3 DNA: TGCAGTGCTAGGACAGCACAATATCAGCCCCAGCATTTT. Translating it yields CSARTAQYQPQHF.

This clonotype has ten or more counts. The CDR3 reads CASSPGRGSYNSPLHF. CDR3 in DNA: TGTGCCAGCAGCCCGGGCAGGGGCTCCTATAATTCACCCCTCCACTTT. The chain carries TRBV11-2 and TRBJ1-6; a weak D match, TRBD1 (6 bases). The CDR3 has 16 residues. V was cut by 5 bases and J by 0 bases, with 11 bases left in between. Looked up from germline, CDR1 is SGHAT and CDR2 is FQNNGV. The full variable domain, completed using reference TRBV11-2 and TRBJ1-6, is EAGVAQSPRYKIIEKRQSVAFWCNPISGHATLYWYQQILGQGPKLLIQFQNNGVVDDSQLPKDRFSAERLKGVDSTLKIQPAKLEDSAVYLCASSPGRGSYNSPLHFGNGTRLTVT.

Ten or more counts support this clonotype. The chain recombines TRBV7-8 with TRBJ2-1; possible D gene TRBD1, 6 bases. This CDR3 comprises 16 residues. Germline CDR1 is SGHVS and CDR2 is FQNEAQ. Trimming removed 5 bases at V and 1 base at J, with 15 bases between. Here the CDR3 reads CASSRREGGSYNEQFF. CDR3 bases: TGTGCCAGCAGCCGACGCGAAGGGGGATCCTACAATGAGCAGTTCTTC.

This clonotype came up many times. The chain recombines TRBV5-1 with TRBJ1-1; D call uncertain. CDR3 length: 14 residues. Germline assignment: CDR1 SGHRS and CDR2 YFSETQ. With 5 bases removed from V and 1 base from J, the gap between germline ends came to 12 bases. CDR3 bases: TGCGCCAGCAGTGAAAGGATCCCGAACACTGAAGCTTTCTTT. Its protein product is CASSERIPNTEAFF.

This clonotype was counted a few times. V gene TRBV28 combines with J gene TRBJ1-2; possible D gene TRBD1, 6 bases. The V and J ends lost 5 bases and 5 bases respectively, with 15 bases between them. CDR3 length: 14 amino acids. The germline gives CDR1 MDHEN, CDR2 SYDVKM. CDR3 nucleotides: TGTGCCAGCAGTCTGGACAGCCTAGGGTATGGCTACACCTTC. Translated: CASSLDSLGYGYTF.

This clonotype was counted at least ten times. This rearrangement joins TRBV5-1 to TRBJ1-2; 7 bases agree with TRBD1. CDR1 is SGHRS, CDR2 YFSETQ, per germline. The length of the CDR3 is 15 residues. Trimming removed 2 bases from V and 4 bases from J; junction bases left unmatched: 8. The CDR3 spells CASSLAGTATYGYTF. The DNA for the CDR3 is TGCGCCAGCAGCTTAGCCGGGACAGCCACCTATGGCTACACCTTC.

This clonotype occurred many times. The CDR3 DNA reads as TGTGCCAGCAGTGATCTGATGAACACCGGGGAGCTGTTTTTT. Its translation is CASSDLMNTGELFF. The chain links TRBV2 to TRBJ2-2; D is uncertain. The length of the CDR3 is 14 residues. Germline lookup yields CDR1 SNHLY and CDR2 FYNNEI. V was shortened by 3 bases and J by 1 base, with 6 bases between the two germline ends.

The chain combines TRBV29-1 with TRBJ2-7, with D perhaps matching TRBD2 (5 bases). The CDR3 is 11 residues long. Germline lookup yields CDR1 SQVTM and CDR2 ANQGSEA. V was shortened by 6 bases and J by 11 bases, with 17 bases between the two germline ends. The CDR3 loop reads CSVVVPHGEYF. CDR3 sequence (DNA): TGCAGCGTCGTCGTGCCCCACGGGGAGTACTTC.

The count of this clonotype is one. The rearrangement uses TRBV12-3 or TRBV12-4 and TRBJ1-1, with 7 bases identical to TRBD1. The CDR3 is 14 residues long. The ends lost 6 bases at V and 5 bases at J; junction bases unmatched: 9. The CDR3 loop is CASRTGTVWTEAFF. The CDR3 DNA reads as TGTGCCAGCAGGACAGGGACGGTTTGGACTGAAGCTTTCTTT.

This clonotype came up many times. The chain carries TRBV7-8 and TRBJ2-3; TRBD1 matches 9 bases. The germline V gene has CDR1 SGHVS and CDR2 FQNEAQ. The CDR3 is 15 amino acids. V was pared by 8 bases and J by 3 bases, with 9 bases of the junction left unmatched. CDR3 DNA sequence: TGTGCCAGCGGCCCGGGACAGGGTCAAACAGATACGCAGTATTTT. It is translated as CASGPGQGQTDTQYF.

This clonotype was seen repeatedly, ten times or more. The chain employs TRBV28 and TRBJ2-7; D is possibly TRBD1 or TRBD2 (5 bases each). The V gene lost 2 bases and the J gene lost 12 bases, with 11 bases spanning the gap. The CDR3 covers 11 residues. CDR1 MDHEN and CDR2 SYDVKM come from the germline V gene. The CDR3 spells CASSLRDELYF. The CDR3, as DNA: TGTGCCAGCAGTTTACGGGACGAGTTGTACTTC.

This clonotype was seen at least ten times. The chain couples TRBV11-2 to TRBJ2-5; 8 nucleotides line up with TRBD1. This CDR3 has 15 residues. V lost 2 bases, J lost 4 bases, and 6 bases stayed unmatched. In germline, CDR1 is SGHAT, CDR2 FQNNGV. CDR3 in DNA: TGTGCCAGCAGCTTAACCAGGGGGCGCCGAGAGACCCAGTACTTC. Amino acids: CASSLTRGRRETQYF.

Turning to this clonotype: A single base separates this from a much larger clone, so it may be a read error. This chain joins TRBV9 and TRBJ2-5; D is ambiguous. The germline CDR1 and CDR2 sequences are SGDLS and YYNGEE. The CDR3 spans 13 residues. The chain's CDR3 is CASSVFGQETQCF. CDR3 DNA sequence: TGTGCCAGCAGCGTATTTGGTCAAGAGACCCAGTGCTTC. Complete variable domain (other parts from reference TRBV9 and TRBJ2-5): DSGVTQTPKHLITATGQRVTLRCSPRSGDLSVYWYQQSLDQGLQFLIQYYNGEERAKGNILERFSAQQFPDLHSELNLSSLELGDSALYFCASSVFGQETQCFGPGTRLLVL.

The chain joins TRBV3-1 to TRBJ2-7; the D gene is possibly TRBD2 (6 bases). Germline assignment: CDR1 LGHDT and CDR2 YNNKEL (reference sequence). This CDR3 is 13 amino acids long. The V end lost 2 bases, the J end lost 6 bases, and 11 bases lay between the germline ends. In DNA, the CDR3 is TGTGCCAGCAGCCAACTAGCGACGGGCGAGCAGTACTTC. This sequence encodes CASSQLATGEQYF.

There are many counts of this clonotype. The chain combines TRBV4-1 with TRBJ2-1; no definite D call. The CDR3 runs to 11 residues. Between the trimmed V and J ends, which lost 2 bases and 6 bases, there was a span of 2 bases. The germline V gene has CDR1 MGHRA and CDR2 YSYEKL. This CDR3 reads CASSQLNEQFF. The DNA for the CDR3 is TGCGCCAGCAGCCAACTCAATGAGCAGTTCTTC.

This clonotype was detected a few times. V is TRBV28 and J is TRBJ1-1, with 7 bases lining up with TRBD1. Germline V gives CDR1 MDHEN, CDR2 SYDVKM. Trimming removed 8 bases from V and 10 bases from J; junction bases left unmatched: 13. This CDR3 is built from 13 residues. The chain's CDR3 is CASLSGGILGAFF. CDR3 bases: TGTGCCAGCTTGTCAGGGGGGATACTCGGAGCTTTCTTT.

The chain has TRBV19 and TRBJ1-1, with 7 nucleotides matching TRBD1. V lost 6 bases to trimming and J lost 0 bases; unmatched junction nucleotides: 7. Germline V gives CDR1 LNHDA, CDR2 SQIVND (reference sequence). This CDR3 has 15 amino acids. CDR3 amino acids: CASSYPTGVNTEAFF. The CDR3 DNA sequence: TGTGCCAGTAGCTACCCAACAGGGGTGAACACTGAAGCTTTCTTT.